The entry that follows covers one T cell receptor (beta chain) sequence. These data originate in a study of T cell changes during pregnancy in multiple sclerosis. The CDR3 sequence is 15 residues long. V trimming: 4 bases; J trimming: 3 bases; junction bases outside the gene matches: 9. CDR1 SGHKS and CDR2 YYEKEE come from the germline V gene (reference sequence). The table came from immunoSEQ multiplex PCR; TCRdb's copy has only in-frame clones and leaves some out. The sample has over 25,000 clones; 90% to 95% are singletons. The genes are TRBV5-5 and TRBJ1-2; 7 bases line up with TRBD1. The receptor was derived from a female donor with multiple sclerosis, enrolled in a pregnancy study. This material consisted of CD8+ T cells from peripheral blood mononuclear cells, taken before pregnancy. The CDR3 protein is CASSITKGAYYGYTF. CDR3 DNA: TGTGCCAGCAGCATCACCAAGGGGGCTTACTATGGCTACACCTTC.